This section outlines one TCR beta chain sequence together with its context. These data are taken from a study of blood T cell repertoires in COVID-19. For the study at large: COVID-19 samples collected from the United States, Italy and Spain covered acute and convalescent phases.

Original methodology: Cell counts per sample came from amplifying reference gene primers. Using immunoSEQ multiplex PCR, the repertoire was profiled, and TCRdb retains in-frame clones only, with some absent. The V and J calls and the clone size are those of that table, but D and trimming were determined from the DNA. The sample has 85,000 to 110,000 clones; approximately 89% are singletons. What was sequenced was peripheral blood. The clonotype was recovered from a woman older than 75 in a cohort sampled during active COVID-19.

CDR3 protein: CTSSQLTGQGGEETQYF. The CDR3 DNA reads TGCACCAGCAGCCAACTAACGGGACAGGGGGGGGAAGAGACCCAGTACTTC. J is TRBJ2-5 and V is TRBV1; the table names TRBD1, a call not compared with the DNA. TRBV1 is annotated as a pseudogene. The CDR3 has 17 amino acids.